This TCR beta chain came from a study of T-cell memory formation after mild COVID-19. About the study: Across donors, TCR clusters were largely donor specific.

TCRdb re-called the 5' RACE reads with MiXCR, one entry per CDR3 protein. The sample consists of some 250,000 distinct CDR3 sequences, around a tenth of them appearing once. The CDR3 is 14 amino acids. The V gene's germline CDR1 is MNHEY and CDR2 SVGAGI. V shed 4 bases, J shed 5 bases, and the junction held 7 bases outside the gene matches. Sequencing used PBMCs or a T cell subset sorted from them (not recorded which). The V call is TRBV6-5, the J call TRBJ1-1; 7 bases agree with TRBD1. This sequence was found in a man aged 18 to 35 who had mild COVID-19 (a few samples of this study predate the infection). Cell type and time point are not known. CDR3 residues: CASSSRQGWTEAFF. The CDR3 DNA follows: TGTGCCAGCAGTTCTAGACAGGGATGGACTGAAGCTTTCTTT.